These T cell receptor beta chains were read from a single sample in a study of molecular identifiers for immune sequencing clone quantification. TCRdb fed the PCR reads into MiXCR, producing one record per CDR3 protein. The sample yields tens of thousands of distinct CDR3 sequences, 15% to 20% seen once. Sequencing was carried out using naive CD8+ T cells from blood, with Jurkat cell RNA spiked in. The origin of the receptors is a human donor in good health. Some libraries in this study had Jurkat cell RNA spiked in. Both conserved end residues are part of each CDR3. A D gene is named only where the DNA matches it firmly. Clone size is shown for a subset of rows, as once, few, many or a class of expanded clone.

TRBD2	TRBV19	TRBJ2-1	many	TGTGCCAGTACTATATACGGACTAGTGGGGTCTGAGCAGTTCTTC	CASTIYGLVGSEQFF
.	TRBV28	TRBJ1-1	.	TGTGCCAGCAGTCCTTTACGTGACGGCTACGAAGCTTTCTTT	CASSPLRDGYEAFF
.	TRBV6-2/TRBV6-3	TRBJ2-7	many	TGTGCCAGCAGTTATCGGCGAGGGGACGAGCAGTACTTC	CASSYRRGDEQYF
.	TRBV7-2	TRBJ2-7	many	TGTGCCAGCAGCTTAGGCCAGTATGCCTACGAGCAGTACTTC	CASSLGQYAYEQYF
TRBD2	TRBV7-2	TRBJ2-7	many	TGTGCCAGCAGCTTTCCGACTAGCGGGAGCACGACTTACGAGCAGTACTTC	CASSFPTSGSTTYEQYF
TRBD2	TRBV9	TRBJ2-1	few	TGTGCCAGCAGCCCCCCAACTAGCGCAAATGAGCAGTTCTTC	CASSPPTSANEQFF
.	TRBV11-3	TRBJ1-2	.	TGTGCCAGCAGCTCCATCGATTATGGCTACACCTTC	CASSSIDYGYTF
TRBD2	TRBV19	TRBJ2-2	many	TGTGCCAGTAGTAAAATAGCGGGAGCCGGGGAGCTGTTTTTT	CASSKIAGAGELFF
.	TRBV27	TRBJ2-1	few	TGTGCCAGCAGTTTATTTAATGAGCAGTTCTTC	CASSLFNEQFF
TRBD2	TRBV7-9	TRBJ2-7	.	TGTGCCAACAGCTTAGCGGGGGGCGAGCAGTACTTC	CANSLAGGEQYF
.	TRBV7-2	TRBJ2-3	many	TGTGCCAGCAGCTTAGGCTGGCGGGGACCCACAGATACGCAGTATTTT	CASSLGWRGPTDTQYF
TRBD1	TRBV12-3/TRBV12-4	TRBJ1-4	.	TGTGCCAGCAGTAACCAGGGGACAGGGGCTGCTGAAAAACTGTTTTTT	CASSNQGTGAAEKLFF
TRBD1	TRBV30	TRBJ1-2	many	TGTGCCTGGAGTAACGACAGGGGGTTTGACACCTTC	CAWSNDRGFDTF
TRBD2	TRBV27	TRBJ2-7	few	TGTGCCAGCTTTAACCTAGCGGGCGCCTACGAGCAGTACTTC	CASFNLAGAYEQYF